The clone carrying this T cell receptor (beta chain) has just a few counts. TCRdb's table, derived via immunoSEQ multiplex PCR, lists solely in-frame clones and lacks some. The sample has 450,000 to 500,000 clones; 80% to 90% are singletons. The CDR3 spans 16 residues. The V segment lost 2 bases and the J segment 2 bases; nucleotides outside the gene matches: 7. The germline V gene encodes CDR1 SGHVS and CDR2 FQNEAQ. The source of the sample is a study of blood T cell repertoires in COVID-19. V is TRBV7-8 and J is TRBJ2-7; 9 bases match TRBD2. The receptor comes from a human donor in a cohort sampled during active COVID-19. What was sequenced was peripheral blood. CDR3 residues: CASSLRGSGSTYEQYF. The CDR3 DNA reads TGTGCCAGCAGCTTACGAGGTAGCGGGAGTACCTACGAGCAGTACTTC.